A selection of T cell receptor beta chains follows, all from one sample in a study of human T cells and chemical hapten exposure. Using its own MiXCR run on the 5' RACE reads, TCRdb lists one record per CDR3 protein. The table shows 130,000 or so distinct CDR3 sequences, with roughly 4.1% occurring only once. Source of these receptors: a female donor in good health. The CDR3 runs from the conserved cysteine through the conserved F or W. The order of the fields is CDR3 protein, CDR3 DNA, D gene, J gene, V gene, clone size. The D gene is left open where the match is weak. Sizes are listed as once, few, many, or a class for an expanded clone.

CSAREAGTHGYTF TGCAGTGCTAGAGAAGCGGGTACCCATGGCTACACCTTC . TRBJ1-2 TRBV20-1 many
CASRERIRGKQPQHF TGTGCCAGCAGGGAGAGAATCCGGGGAAAACAGCCCCAGCATTTT . TRBJ1-5 TRBV25-1 many
CSVDLGNYGYTF TGCAGCGTTGATCTGGGAAACTATGGCTACACCTTC . TRBJ1-2 TRBV29-1 many
CASSYDRGGNQPQHF TGTGCCAGCAGTTACGACAGGGGTGGCAATCAGCCCCAGCATTTT TRBD1 TRBJ1-5 TRBV6-6 many
CASSPPAGAGNTIYF TGTGCCAGCAGCCCTCCGGCTGGGGCCGGAAACACCATATATTTT . TRBJ1-3 TRBV7-9 many
CSARDRRGAETQYF TGCAGTGCTAGAGATCGGAGGGGCGCAGAGACCCAGTACTTC . TRBJ2-5 TRBV20-1 many
CASSQEISGGTNTGELFF TGCGCCAGCAGCCAAGAAATTAGCGGGGGGACGAACACCGGGGAGCTGTTTTTT TRBD2 TRBJ2-2 TRBV4-3 many
CASSDRTGRLLSLDF TGTGCCAGCAGTGATCGGACAGGTCGCCTTCTATCCCTCGACTTT TRBD1 TRBJ1-6 TRBV6-2/TRBV6-3 once
CASSVDTSNSPLHF TGTGCCAGCAGCGTAGACACTTCAAATTCACCCCTCCACTTT . TRBJ1-6 TRBV9 many
CASSVGSNQPQHF TGTGCCAGCAGCGTAGGTAGCAATCAGCCCCAGCATTTT . TRBJ1-5 TRBV9 many
CASRAGTGEDNSPLHF TGCGCCAGCAGGGCGGGGACAGGGGAGGATAATTCACCCCTCCACTTT TRBD1 TRBJ1-6 TRBV5-1 many
CASSLMTQGGHQPQHF TGTGCCAGCAGCTTGATGACGCAGGGGGGGCATCAGCCCCAGCATTTT TRBD1 TRBJ1-5 TRBV7-2 many
CASSRRGCNQPQHF TGTGCCAGCAGCCGGAGGGGTTGCAATCAGCCCCAGCATTTT . TRBJ1-5 TRBV6-2/TRBV6-3 few
CASSESRGPQETQYF TGTGCCAGCAGTGAGTCGCGGGGGCCGCAAGAGACCCAGTACTTC . TRBJ2-5 TRBV2 many
CASSSKSGGPGYTF TGTGCCAGCAGCTCAAAAAGTGGGGGACCTGGCTACACCTTC . TRBJ1-2 TRBV5-6 many
CASSRETGVYEQYF TGCGCCAGCAGTAGGGAAACGGGTGTCTACGAGCAGTACTTC . TRBJ2-7 TRBV5-1 many